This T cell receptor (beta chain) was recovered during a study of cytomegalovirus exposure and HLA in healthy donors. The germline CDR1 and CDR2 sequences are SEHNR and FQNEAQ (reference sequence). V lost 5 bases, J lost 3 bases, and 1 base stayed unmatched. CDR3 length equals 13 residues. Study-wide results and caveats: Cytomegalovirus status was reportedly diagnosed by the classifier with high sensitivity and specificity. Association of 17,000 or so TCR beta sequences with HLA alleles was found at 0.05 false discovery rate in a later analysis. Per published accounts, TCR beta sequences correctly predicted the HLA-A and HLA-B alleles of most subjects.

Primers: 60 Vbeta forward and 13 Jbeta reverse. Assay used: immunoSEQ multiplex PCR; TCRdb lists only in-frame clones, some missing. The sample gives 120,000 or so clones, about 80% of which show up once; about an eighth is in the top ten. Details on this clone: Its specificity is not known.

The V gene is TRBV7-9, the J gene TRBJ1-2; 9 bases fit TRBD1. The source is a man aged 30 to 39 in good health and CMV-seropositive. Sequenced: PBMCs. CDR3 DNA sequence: TGTGCCAGCAGCCGGACAGGGGACTATGGCTACACCTTC. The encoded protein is CASSRTGDYGYTF. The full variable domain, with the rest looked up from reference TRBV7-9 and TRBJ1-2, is DTGVSQNPRHKITKRGQNVTFRCDPISEHNRLYWYRQTLGQGPEFLTYFQNEAQLEKSRLLSDRFSAERPKGSFSTLEIQRTEQGDSAMYLCASSRTGDYGYTFGSGTRLTVV.